These T cell receptor beta chains were read from a single sample in a study of blood T cells in healthy people across ages. Using its own MiXCR run on the 5' RACE reads, TCRdb lists one record per CDR3 protein. This table holds over 1,300,000 distinct CDR3 sequences, approximately 59% found once. Source material: blood. The origin of the receptors is a man between 18 and 35 years old in good health. CDR3s include the opening cysteine and the closing phenylalanine or tryptophan. The order of the fields is clone size, J gene, V gene, CDR3 protein. Expanded clones are given a class, and other clones once, few, many or no size at all.

NA NA TRBV6-5 CASSYSFGSGGEQYF
NA TRBJ2-1 TRBV29-1 CSVDLTSVQFF
few TRBJ1-2 TRBV29-1 CSVDPSDPRYYGYTF
NA TRBJ2-7 TRBV3-1 CASSQNHETGGSEQYF
NA TRBJ1-6 TRBV25-1 CASSPPEWESSYNSPLHF
NA TRBJ2-7 TRBV7-2 CASSLHGSAEQYF
few TRBJ2-7 TRBV3-1 CASSQGGLALYEQYF
once TRBJ1-2 TRBV4-1 CASSPLGVGTGGHYGYTF
NA TRBJ2-1 TRBV28 CASSPRIDNTGNEQFF
NA TRBJ2-2 TRBV29-1 CSGVLFGTGELFF
NA TRBJ2-1 TRBV4-3 CASSQDQRTSRYEQFF
NA TRBJ2-1 TRBV5-1 CASSLVPLAANEQFF
NA TRBJ2-2 TRBV27 CASSLSLGLDHPNTGELFF
NA TRBJ2-7 TRBV7-6 CASSFEDRGPGVPYEQYF
NA TRBJ2-1 TRBV2 CASYRLAGSNEQFF
NA TRBJ1-6 TRBV5-1 CASSFQGAPSYNSPLHF
few TRBJ2-7 TRBV10-1 CASSPGHNSFSYEQYF
NA TRBJ2-5 TRBV27 CASTDTHETQYF
few TRBJ2-7 TRBV21-1 CASSKGENEQYF
NA NA TRBV28 CASKTSGGALEQYF
NA TRBJ1-2 TRBV20-1 CSAQDRAGYGYTF
NA TRBJ2-5 TRBV2 CASNTRRKQETQYF
few TRBJ2-1 TRBV29-1 CSVGGGLIRGEQFF
NA TRBJ2-1 TRBV28 CASSLAPWRGPYNEQFF
NA TRBJ1-4 TRBV7-9 CASSQGQPIEKLFF
few TRBJ1-6 TRBV6-5 CASSWASNSPLHF
NA TRBJ2-2 TRBV6-1 CASSALAGGPKWNTGELFF
few TRBJ1-2 TRBV27 CASSLSAWGANYGYTF
few TRBJ1-2 TRBV6-1 CASKRDRTYGYTF
NA TRBJ1-2 TRBV20-1 CSASVTGGNYGYTF
NA TRBJ2-1 TRBV5-1 CASSLAGGSKYNEQFF
NA TRBJ1-2 TRBV20-1 CSANRDYGYTF